The clone carrying this TCR beta chain was counted at least ten times. This record comes from a study of regulatory T cells in long-lasting Graves disease. Study in general: Patients with new Graves' disease had used antithyroid drugs below 3 months.

This CDR3 is 15 amino acids long. V lost 4 bases, J lost 5 bases, and 6 bases stayed unmatched. Library construction for TCR beta used iRepertoire HTBI primers and Arm-PCR of CDR3 regions. Authors' methods: Segment identification across samples yielded 62 TRBV and some 13 TRBJ segments. In TCRdb, the multiplex PCR reads were re-called with MiXCR into one record per CDR3 protein. These V and J calls are TCRdb output, not the study's own analysis. The sample includes hundreds of thousands of distinct CDR3 sequences, around a sixth of them seen just once. Time point defined: newly diagnosed GD, antithyroid drugs for less than 3 months. After RNA was extracted from PBMCs, the TCR library was made from it.

The clonotype was recovered from a female donor with Graves disease. The chain links TRBV12-3 or TRBV12-4 to TRBJ1-5, with 9 positions matching TRBD1. This material consisted of peripheral blood mononuclear cells (PBMCs), taken at new diagnosis, from a patient treated with antithyroid drugs. DNA for the CDR3: TGTGCCAGCAGTTGGGGCACAGGGGGCGATCAGCCCCAGCATTTT. Its translation is CASSWGTGGDQPQHF.